Below, 27 T cell receptor beta chains from the same sample are listed, as sequenced in a study of T-cell memory formation after mild COVID-19. TCRdb used MiXCR to reprocess the 5' RACE reads, holding one entry per CDR3 protein. The table shows roughly 150,000 distinct CDR3 sequences, with about 14% occurring only once. The sequenced sample was PBMCs or a T cell subset sorted from them (not recorded which). These receptor sequences come from an adult woman who had mild COVID-19 (a few samples of this study predate the infection). Cell type and time point are not known.

This clonotype was detected a few times. V gene TRBV2 combines with J gene TRBJ2-1, with 8 bases fitting TRBD1. The germline CDR1 and CDR2 sequences are SNHLY and FYNNEI. The trim removed 6 bases at V and 4 bases at J, leaving 11 bases unmatched. The CDR3 is 16 residues long. The CDR3 DNA follows: TGTGCCAGCAGCCATTGGCCGGACAGGGTTTACAATGAGCAGTTCTTC. Protein product: CASSHWPDRVYNEQFF. Combining the CDR3 with reference TRBV2 and TRBJ2-1 gives the whole variable domain EPEVTQTPSHQVTQMGQEVILRCVPISNHLYFYWYRQILGQKVEFLVSFYNNEISEKSEIFDDQFSVERPDGSNFTLKIRSTKLEDSAMYFCASSHWPDRVYNEQFFGPGTRLTVL.

The sample holds a few counts of this clonotype. The chain carries TRBV5-4 and TRBJ2-4, with D perhaps TRBD2 (6 bases). Trimming took 4 bases from V and 6 from J, leaving 11 bases between them. The V gene's germline CDR1 is SGHNT and CDR2 YYREEE (reference sequence). The CDR3 runs 13 residues. The CDR3 region has the DNA TGTGCCAGCAGCCGAGTGGGGGGAAACATTCAGTACTTC. Its translation is CASSRVGGNIQYF.

A few counts support this clonotype. The V call is TRBV4-1, the J call TRBJ2-1; 9 bases match TRBD2. The V gene's germline CDR1 is MGHRA and CDR2 YSYEKL. This CDR3 contains 17 residues. V shed 1 base and J 6 bases; nucleotides not matched to a gene: 10. CDR3 sequence reads: CASSQGAGGVHFNEQFF. Here the CDR3 DNA reads TGCGCCAGCAGCCAAGGAGCGGGGGGCGTTCATTTCAATGAGCAGTTCTTC.

CDR3: CASSAWTGANEKLFF. CDR3 DNA sequence: TGTGCCAGCAGCGCCTGGACAGGGGCTAATGAAAAACTGTTTTTT. This chain uses TRBV6-5 with TRBJ1-4; TRBD1 matches at 9 bases. There are 15 residues in the CDR3. Germline loops: CDR1 MNHEY, CDR2 SVGAGI. Germline trimming cut 6 bases from V and 3 bases from J; bases unmatched to any gene: 5.

In this sample, this clonotype turned up many times. The chain couples TRBV3-1 to TRBJ2-3; maybe TRBD1 (6 bases). The V gene lost 11 bases and the J gene lost 0 bases, with 15 bases spanning the gap. CDR1 and CDR2 (germline): LGHDT, YNNKEL (reference sequence). CDR3 length: 14 amino acids. This chain's CDR3 is CAVQTGASTDTQYF. The CDR3 DNA is TGTGCCGTCCAGACAGGTGCTAGCACAGATACGCAGTATTTT.

The chain uses TRBV18 and TRBJ1-1; D might be TRBD1 (6 bases). The CDR3 consists of 16 residues. Germline CDR1 and CDR2: KGHSH and LQKENI. V was cut by 0 bases and J by 3 bases, with 14 bases left in between. The CDR3 protein is CASSPPNRGGDTEAFF. CDR3 sequence (DNA): TGTGCCAGCTCACCACCGAATCGAGGGGGAGACACTGAAGCTTTCTTT.

This clonotype came up many times. This chain connects TRBV5-1 to TRBJ2-3, with D perhaps matching TRBD1 (6 bases). Trimming removed 7 bases at V and 1 base at J, with 13 bases between. The V gene's germline CDR1 is SGHRS and CDR2 YFSETQ. The CDR3 sequence is 14 residues long. The CDR3 spells CASDPGQGTDTQYF. In nucleotides, the CDR3 is TGCGCCAGCGATCCGGGACAAGGCACAGATACGCAGTATTTT.

Only a few counts were recorded for this clonotype. V is TRBV12-3 or TRBV12-4 and J is TRBJ2-3; 7 bases align to TRBD1. The CDR3 totals 14 residues. Trimming took 6 bases from V and 1 from J; bases not matched to a gene: 4. CDR3 residues: CASRRGRGTDTQYF. Here the CDR3 DNA reads TGTGCCAGCAGGAGGGGGCGAGGCACAGATACGCAGTATTTT.

The rearrangement joins TRBV19 to TRBJ2-1, with 7 bases matching TRBD2. Germline V gives CDR1 LNHDA, CDR2 SQIVND (reference sequence). The CDR3 consists of 16 residues. The V and J ends lost 1 base and 5 bases, in that order; junction bases with no gene match: 8. The DNA of the CDR3 is TGTGCCAGTAGTATAGTTGTAAGCGGGACCGACAATGAGCAGTTCTTC. Protein sequence: CASSIVVSGTDNEQFF.

This clonotype was seen a handful of times. The chain is built from TRBV7-8 and TRBJ2-7; 12 positions agree with TRBD1. Germline CDR1 and CDR2: SGHVS and FQNEAQ. The J segment lost 2 bases and the V segment lost 1 base, leaving 3 bases of the junction unmatched. The CDR3 extends over 16 amino acids. The CDR3 spells CASSLGRDRGPYEQYF. Written as DNA, the CDR3 is TGTGCCAGCAGCTTAGGCCGGGACAGGGGGCCCTACGAGCAGTACTTC.

This clonotype was seen more than once but under ten times. The chain has TRBV10-3 and TRBJ2-7; D is ambiguous. The germline gives CDR1 ENHRY, CDR2 SYGVKD. V dropped 4 bases and J dropped 10 bases, with 20 bases sitting between them. The CDR3 is 14 amino acids. The CDR3 region is CAISALSGDVYQYF. CDR3 bases: TGTGCCATCAGTGCCTTGTCAGGCGACGTTTATCAGTACTTC.

The sample holds a few counts of this clonotype. A read error may produce the germline difference seen at one junction end. The chain joins TRBV12-3 or TRBV12-4 to TRBJ2-5; 11 nucleotides line up with TRBD2. The CDR3 contains 14 residues. CDR3 sequence reads: CASSVAGGPGTQYF. The DNA for the CDR3 is TGTGCCAGCAGTGTAGCGGGAGGGCCGGGGACCCAGTACTTC.

This clonotype was recorded a few times. This chain connects TRBV6-1 to TRBJ1-2, with D maybe TRBD1 (5 bases). Between the trimmed V and J ends, which lost 3 bases and 2 bases, there was a span of 7 bases. Germline V lookup: CDR1 MNHNS, CDR2 SASEGT. This CDR3 region has 13 residues. Here the CDR3 DNA reads TGTGCCAGCAGTGAGGCAGGGAACTATGGCTACACCTTC. It yields the protein CASSEAGNYGYTF.

This clonotype was counted between two and nine times. The V and J genes are TRBV9 and TRBJ2-7; 11 bases are shared with TRBD2. Germline loops: CDR1 SGDLS, CDR2 YYNGEE. The CDR3 loop spans 15 amino acids. V gave up 3 bases and J gave up 2 bases; unmatched junction bases: 4. As DNA, the CDR3 is TGTGCCAGCAGCGCTAGCGGGGGGCCCGCCTACGAGCAGTACTTC. Translated: CASSASGGPAYEQYF.

This clonotype was recorded a few times. The V gene is TRBV6-5, the J gene TRBJ2-2; D is perhaps TRBD1 or TRBD2 (5 bases each). Germline assignment: CDR1 MNHEY and CDR2 SVGAGI. The ends were cut back, 5 bases at V and 5 bases at J, with 21 bases in the middle. The CDR3 is 17 amino acids. The CDR3 spells CASSPAGANIATGELFF. The CDR3 DNA reads as TGTGCCAGCAGTCCCGCCGGGGCTAATATTGCAACCGGGGAGCTGTTTTTT.

V usage is TRBV5-6 and J usage is TRBJ2-7, with a weak D call TRBD1 (5 bases). The CDR3 is 14 amino acids. With 0 bases removed from V and 4 bases from J, the gap between germline ends came to 11 bases. Per the germline V gene, CDR1 is SGHDT and CDR2 is YYEEEE. CDR3 protein: CASSLGTGRYEQYF. DNA of the CDR3: TGTGCCAGCAGCTTGGGCACAGGAAGATACGAGCAGTACTTC.

The sample holds a few counts of this clonotype. This chain joins TRBV5-1 and TRBJ1-4; 7 positions match TRBD1. The CDR3 runs 15 residues. J gave up 3 bases and V 0 bases, and 2 bases lay outside the gene matches. Germline CDR1 SGHRS, CDR2 YFSETQ. CDR3 DNA: TGCGCCAGCAGCTTGGGGGGACAGCCTAATGAAAAACTGTTTTTT. It codes for CASSLGGQPNEKLFF.

J is TRBJ1-4 and V is TRBV4-1; D gene uncertain. This CDR3 has 15 residues. V shed 0 bases and J shed 5 bases, with 10 bases lying between them. In germline, CDR1 is MGHRA, CDR2 YSYEKL. For the CDR3, the DNA is TGCGCCAGCAGCCAAGATCCGGGCAGGAATGAAAAACTGTTTTTT. Amino acid sequence: CASSQDPGRNEKLFF.

In the case of this clonotype: A read error may account for a junction end that differs from germline. For the CDR3, the DNA is TGTGCCAGCACCCAACGGACAGGCTATGGCTACACCTTC. Protein product: CASTQRTGYGYTF. The rearrangement links TRBV3-1 to TRBJ1-2; the match to TRBD1 covers 7 bases. Germline CDR1 is LGHDT and CDR2 is YNNKEL (reference sequence). This CDR3 has 13 amino acids.

The table lists this clonotype with a few counts. The CDR3 DNA reads TGCGCCAGCAGTCAATCGCGTGGTAATGAGCAGTTCTTC. Its protein is CASSQSRGNEQFF. The gene calls are TRBV23-1 and TRBJ2-1; D is uncertain. TRBV23-1 is flagged as an ORF with uncertain function. There are 13 residues in the CDR3. Between the trimmed V and J ends, which lost 0 bases and 7 bases, there was a span of 7 bases.

This clonotype was counted only a few times. The rearrangement uses TRBV5-1 and TRBJ2-2; a weak D match, TRBD2 (6 bases). Germline lookup yields CDR1 SGHRS and CDR2 YFSETQ. This CDR3 comprises 18 residues. V was trimmed by 1 base and J by 4 bases, leaving 20 bases between them. Written as DNA, the CDR3 is TGCGCCAGCAGCTTGTGGGGGGTAACCGGGACGCCCACCGGGGAGCTGTTTTTT. This gives the protein CASSLWGVTGTPTGELFF.

The CDR3 region is CASSFSDMKGDTQYF. In DNA form, the CDR3 reads TGTGCCAGCAGTTTTTCGGACATGAAGGGAGATACGCAGTATTTT. V and J are TRBV27 and TRBJ2-3; possible D gene TRBD1, 5 bases. The CDR3 has 15 residues. The V gene's germline CDR1 is MNHEY and CDR2 SMNVEV (reference sequence). V was clipped by 3 bases and J by 5 bases, with 15 bases between them.

In its sample, this clonotype was seen a few times. This chain uses TRBV13 with TRBJ2-2, with D perhaps matching TRBD1 (5 bases). The CDR3 is made up of 15 amino acids. The germline V gene has CDR1 PRHDT and CDR2 FYEKMQ (reference sequence). With 1 base removed from V and 7 bases from J, the gap between germline ends came to 13 bases. The CDR3 is CASSLEINQGGELFF. The CDR3, as DNA: TGTGCCAGCAGCTTAGAAATCAACCAGGGCGGGGAGCTGTTTTTT.

This clonotype was detected only a few times. The chain has TRBV7-3 and TRBJ2-7, with D perhaps TRBD2 (6 bases). Trimming stripped 5 bases from V and 2 bases from J, with 22 bases between. CDR1 SGHTA and CDR2 FQGTGA come from the germline V gene. The CDR3 loop spans 17 amino acids. The CDR3 bases are TGTGCCAGCAGCCACCCCCCCGGGCTAGCGAACGCCTACGAGCAGTACTTC. The encoded protein is CASSHPPGLANAYEQYF.

This chain links TRBV29-1 with TRBJ2-2; 14 positions agree with TRBD2. Germline V gene data show CDR1 as SQVTM and CDR2 as ANQGSEA. V shed 5 bases and J 0 bases; nucleotides not matched to a gene: 5. This CDR3 spans 17 amino acids. DNA of the CDR3: TGCAGCGTTCTTCGACTAGCGGGAGGGCCGAACACCGGGGAGCTGTTTTTT. Translating it yields CSVLRLAGGPNTGELFF.

The chain combines TRBV5-1 with TRBJ1-5, with a tentative D call TRBD1 (5 bases). The CDR3 loop spans 15 amino acids. Germline CDR1 is SGHRS and CDR2 is YFSETQ. The V end was cut by 2 bases, the J end by 2 bases, with 11 bases between. The chain's CDR3 is CASSFQGDRNQPQHF. The CDR3, as DNA: TGCGCCAGCAGCTTCCAGGGAGATCGCAATCAGCCCCAGCATTTT.

In its sample, this clonotype was seen a few times. This chain joins TRBV6-5 and TRBJ2-2; D is possibly TRBD1 (6 bases). Trimming left V 2 bases short and J 7 bases short, with 23 bases between. CDR1 is MNHEY and CDR2 is SVGAGI in the germline V gene. The CDR3 contains 18 residues. The CDR3 sequence: CASSYLVSIPQGGGELFF. In DNA form, the CDR3 reads TGTGCCAGCAGTTACCTCGTTTCGATCCCACAGGGCGGCGGGGAGCTGTTTTTT.